One sample yielded the 24 T cell receptor beta chains listed below, sequenced in a study of cytomegalovirus exposure and HLA in healthy donors. PCR was performed using 60 Vbeta and 13 Jbeta primers. Libraries were prepared by immunoSEQ multiplex PCR; TCRdb keeps only in-frame clonotypes and omits some of them. The table shows about 150,000 clones, with nearly 70% occurring only once. Material: PBMCs. These TCRs come from a young man in good health and CMV-seropositive.

The genes are TRBV28 and TRBJ1-4; D is unresolved. V was cut by 11 bases and J by 5 bases, with 15 bases left in between. This CDR3 has 13 residues. The germline V gene has CDR1 MDHEN and CDR2 SYDVKM. CDR3 amino acids: CAATGPGNEKLFF. CDR3 nucleotide sequence: TGTGCCGCCACCGGCCCGGGGAATGAAAAACTGTTTTTT.

This rearrangement joins TRBV10-3 to TRBJ2-2; possible D gene TRBD2, 5 bases. V lost 11 bases to trimming and J lost 7 bases, with 14 bases between them. The CDR3 is 12 residues long. Germline CDR1 ENHRY, CDR2 SYGVKD. DNA for the CDR3: TGTGCCCACCTCCGGGATCACGGGGAGCTGTTTTTT. Translated, it gives CAHLRDHGELFF.

The CDR3 here is CASSQNPRVEQFF. In nucleotides, the CDR3 is TGTGCCAGCTCACAGAACCCACGCGTCGAGCAGTTCTTC. The chain joins TRBV18 to TRBJ2-1; D gene unclear. V was shortened by 4 bases and J by 10 bases, with 14 bases between the two germline ends. The CDR3 is 13 amino acids. Germline V gene lookup returns CDR1 KGHSH and CDR2 LQKENI.

The chain employs TRBV27 and TRBJ2-1; D is perhaps TRBD1 (5 bases). The CDR3 runs to 16 residues. Germline loops: CDR1 MNHEY, CDR2 SMNVEV (reference sequence). V was trimmed by 2 bases and J by 2 bases, leaving 13 bases between them. For the CDR3, the DNA is TGTGCCAGCAGTTTAGGGGCTCAACGGACCTACAATGAGCAGTTCTTC. It is translated as CASSLGAQRTYNEQFF.

The chain uses TRBV7-6 and TRBJ1-4, with unresolved D. The germline V gene encodes CDR1 SGHVS and CDR2 FNYEAQ. V lost 1 base and J lost 5, with 8 bases in between. The CDR3 extends over 14 amino acids. The CDR3 DNA is TGTGCCAGCAGCTTAGACAGAACGAATGAAAAACTGTTTTTT. Amino acid sequence: CASSLDRTNEKLFF.

The chain has TRBV29-1 and TRBJ2-1; 10 positions agree with TRBD2. Germline values: CDR1 SQVTM, CDR2 ANQGSEA. Germline trimming cut 5 bases from V and 6 bases from J; bases unmatched to any gene: 22. CDR3 size: 19 residues. Written as DNA, the CDR3 is TGCAGCGTTCCCAGGAGTCGAGCGGGAGGGTACGTTCGGGCCAATGAGCAGTTCTTC. Its protein is CSVPRSRAGGYVRANEQFF.

This clone was picked up a small number of times. The chain links TRBV27 to TRBJ2-7; 7 bases fit TRBD1. V lost 0 bases, J lost 7 bases, and 12 bases stayed unmatched. Germline V lookup: CDR1 MNHEY, CDR2 SMNVEV (reference sequence). The CDR3 length is 16 residues. CDR3 residues: CASSLSFGTVPREQYF. The DNA for the CDR3 is TGTGCCAGCAGTTTATCGTTTGGGACAGTCCCCCGGGAGCAGTACTTC.

The V and J genes are TRBV19 and TRBJ1-2; D is unresolved. The CDR3 runs 13 residues. Germline assignment: CDR1 LNHDA and CDR2 SQIVND (reference sequence). The V end was cut by 3 bases, the J end by 8 bases, with 13 bases between. The CDR3 loop reads CASSISPEEGYTF. CDR3 nucleotide sequence: TGTGCCAGTAGTATTTCCCCGGAGGAAGGCTACACCTTC.

This clone was seen a single time. The gene calls are TRBV19 and TRBJ2-3; a possible D gene is TRBD2 (6 bases). Trimming shortened V by 4 bases and J by 5 bases, and 13 bases separated the two germline ends. Germline values: CDR1 LNHDA, CDR2 SQIVND (reference sequence). The CDR3 consists of 14 residues. CDR3: CASSTGVIQDTQYF. The CDR3 DNA is TGTGCCAGTAGTACGGGAGTGATACAAGATACGCAGTATTTT.

This chain connects TRBV7-9 to TRBJ2-2, with D unresolved. The CDR3 runs 18 residues. Germline V gene data show CDR1 as SEHNR and CDR2 as FQNEAQ (reference sequence). Between the trimmed V and J ends, which lost 1 base and 1 base, there was a span of 16 bases. The CDR3, as DNA: TGTGCCAGCAGCTTAGGACACCTTTCAGTGGGGAACACCGGGGAGCTGTTTTTT. It codes for CASSLGHLSVGNTGELFF.

The chain carries TRBV11-3 and TRBJ2-3; 7 bases agree with TRBD1. This CDR3 comprises 15 residues. Trimming cost V 3 bases and J 4 bases; bases outside gene matches: 7. Germline CDR1 reads SGHNT; CDR2 reads YENEEA. The CDR3 loop is CASSFRGGEADTQYF. In nucleotides, the CDR3 is TGTGCCAGCAGCTTTCGAGGGGGCGAGGCAGATACGCAGTATTTT.

The rearrangement links TRBV18 to TRBJ2-7; D ambiguous. CDR1 and CDR2 (germline): KGHSH, LQKENI. V gave up 0 bases and J gave up 3 bases, with 6 bases separating them. The CDR3 runs to 13 residues. As DNA, the CDR3 is TGTGCCAGCTCACCACCGTCCCGCTACGAGCAGTACTTC. It is translated as CASSPPSRYEQYF.

The rearrangement uses TRBV9 and TRBJ2-1; D perhaps matches TRBD2 (5 bases). CDR3 length equals 15 residues. The V end was cut by 2 bases, the J end by 4 bases, with 13 bases between. Germline-derived CDR1 and CDR2 are SGDLS and YYNGEE. The CDR3 protein is CASSVTASPYNEQFF. CDR3 DNA sequence: TGTGCCAGCAGCGTTACGGCTAGCCCGTACAATGAGCAGTTCTTC.

The V call is TRBV4-2, the J call TRBJ1-5, with 8 positions matching TRBD1. With 0 bases clipped from V and 6 bases from J, the junction kept 7 bases outside the gene matches. Germline CDR1 LGHNA, CDR2 YNFKEQ. The CDR3 contains 16 residues. The CDR3 sequence: CASSQDQFTGGQPQHF. The CDR3 region has the DNA TGTGCCAGCAGCCAAGATCAGTTTACAGGGGGTCAGCCCCAGCATTTT.

This clone was picked up a small number of times. This chain connects TRBV9 to TRBJ1-1; D remains ambiguous. Germline values: CDR1 SGDLS, CDR2 YYNGEE. The V gene lost 0 bases and the J gene lost 5 bases, with 8 bases spanning the gap. The CDR3 runs 13 residues. The CDR3 DNA reads as TGTGCCAGCAGCGTAGTACCGGGGACTGAAGCTTTCTTT. This encodes CASSVVPGTEAFF.

The rearrangement links TRBV9 to TRBJ1-1; D possibly corresponds to TRBD1 (6 bases). Trimming shortened V by 2 bases and J by 3 bases, and 8 bases separated the two germline ends. This CDR3 region has 13 residues. Per the germline V gene, CDR1 is SGDLS and CDR2 is YYNGEE. The CDR3 spells CASSVGAHTEAFF. CDR3 sequence (DNA): TGTGCCAGCAGCGTGGGGGCGCACACTGAAGCTTTCTTT. The whole variable domain, remainder taken from reference TRBV9 and TRBJ1-1, is DSGVTQTPKHLITATGQRVTLRCSPRSGDLSVYWYQQSLDQGLQFLIQYYNGEERAKGNILERFSAQQFPDLHSELNLSSLELGDSALYFCASSVGAHTEAFFGQGTRLTVV.

To note about this clone: A read error is likely here: a far larger clone is one base away. Other nucleotide sequences in the sample specify the same CDR3. The J gene is TRBJ2-7, the V gene TRBV5-4; 7 bases agree with TRBD2. V was pared by 0 bases and J by 0 bases, with 6 bases of the junction left unmatched. The CDR3 has 16 amino acids. Germline V CDR1 and CDR2: SGHNT, YYREEE (reference sequence). The CDR3 loop reads CASSLERGGNSYEQYF. In nucleotides, the CDR3 is TGTGCCAGCAGCTTGGAGCGGGGCGGGAACTCCTACGAGCAGTACTTC.

The chain uses TRBV19 and TRBJ1-2; D gene ambiguous. Germline lookup yields CDR1 LNHDA and CDR2 SQIVND (reference sequence). V lost 6 bases and J 4 bases, leaving 12 bases between the germline ends. The CDR3 spans 13 residues. The CDR3 sequence is CASRAIRVYGYTF. In DNA form, the CDR3 reads TGTGCCAGTAGAGCGATCCGGGTCTATGGCTACACCTTC.

V usage is TRBV4-1 and J usage is TRBJ1-2; 12 bases agree with TRBD1. The V segment lost 3 bases and the J segment 8 bases; nucleotides outside the gene matches: 10. CDR1 MGHRA and CDR2 YSYEKL come from the germline V gene. This CDR3 comprises 16 residues. In DNA, the CDR3 is TGCGCCAGCAGCCAGTGGGGACAGGGGGCCTTAAACGGCTACACCTTC. Translation gives CASSQWGQGALNGYTF.

The rearrangement joins TRBV28 to TRBJ2-7; 8 bases agree with TRBD1. This CDR3 is 15 amino acids long. Trimming cost V 5 bases and J 0 bases; bases outside gene matches: 6. Germline CDR1 MDHEN, CDR2 SYDVKM. CDR3 coding DNA: TGTGCCAGCAGTCACGGACAGGGCAGCTCCTACGAGCAGTACTTC. Amino acids: CASSHGQGSSYEQYF.

The rearrangement links TRBV13 to TRBJ1-1; D is unresolved. CDR1 and CDR2 from the germline V gene are PRHDT and FYEKMQ (reference sequence). The CDR3 totals 12 residues. Trimming left V 4 bases short and J 3 bases short, with 6 bases between. The CDR3 DNA reads TGTGCCAGCAGCTCGAGGGACACTGAAGCTTTCTTT. Protein: CASSSRDTEAFF.

V usage is TRBV29-1 and J usage is TRBJ2-7; D call uncertain. Germline V lookup: CDR1 SQVTM, CDR2 ANQGSEA. Trimming pared 7 bases from V and 4 bases from J, leaving 11 bases between. CDR3 length equals 11 residues. The CDR3 region is CSGAEAYEQYF. The CDR3 nucleotides read TGCAGCGGAGCAGAGGCGTACGAGCAGTACTTC.

This clone came up once. J is TRBJ2-3 and V is TRBV9; TRBD2 might be the D (5 bases). This CDR3 is built from 19 residues. In germline, CDR1 is SGDLS, CDR2 YYNGEE. The germline V and J ends were trimmed by 4 bases and 6 bases, with 30 bases remaining between them. The CDR3 region has the DNA TGTGCCAGCAGCAGAGCCGGCGGGCTTAGACTTCAGGTTTTTGATACGCAGTATTTT. It yields the protein CASSRAGGLRLQVFDTQYF.

The chain's CDR3 is CASSERAHGFSGSYEQYF. As DNA, the CDR3 is TGTGCCAGCAGTGAGAGGGCTCACGGGTTTTCGGGGTCCTACGAGCAGTACTTC. The chain is built from TRBV6-1 and TRBJ2-7; D may be TRBD2 (5 bases). V lost 3 bases and J 1 base, leaving 22 bases between the germline ends. This CDR3 is built from 18 residues. The germline gives CDR1 MNHNS, CDR2 SASEGT.